This T cell receptor (beta chain) was obtained from a study of regulatory T cells in long-lasting Graves disease. The time point was: newly diagnosed GD, antithyroid drugs for less than 3 months. Preparation of the TCR library used RNA extracted from PBMCs. Looked up from germline, CDR1 is SNHLY and CDR2 is FYNNEI. The CDR3 runs 13 residues. V gave up 7 bases and J gave up 4 bases, with 11 bases separating them. Through Arm-PCR of CDR3 regions and iRepertoire HTBI primers, TCR beta libraries were built. TCRdb re-derived calls from the multiplex PCR reads in MiXCR, one entry per CDR3 protein. The sample holds just over 600,000 distinct CDR3 sequences, 15% to 20% seen once. The study, taken as a whole, reports: Patients with persistent disease showed a bias toward TRBV28, TRBJ1-2 and TRBJ2-5.

This clonotype was recorded many times. Its antigen is as yet unknown. This sample was shared with a second study, whose subject was T cells in Graves' hyperthyroidism and ophthalmopathy.

The chain carries TRBV2 and TRBJ1-5; D remains ambiguous. The clonotype was recovered from a woman in her twenties or thirties with Graves disease. Sequenced material: peripheral blood mononuclear cells (PBMCs), taken at new diagnosis, from a patient treated with antithyroid drugs. The CDR3 DNA is TGTGCCAGCAACCCGGCGCCTAATCAGCCCCAGCATTTT. Protein sequence: CASNPAPNQPQHF.